This TCR beta chain came from a study of glioma-infiltrating T cells after dendritic cell vaccination. Findings and caveats of the study: Survival was not directly related to TCR clonality in these patients.

The primer mix had 60 V beta and 13 J beta primers. TCRdb's table, derived via immunoSEQ multiplex PCR, lists solely in-frame clones and lacks some. The table lists about 100,000 clones, about 79% of them singletons. The table lists this clone with a few counts. What it binds is not known. Germline CDR1 and CDR2: SGHKS and YYEKEE (reference sequence). Trimming stripped 4 bases from V and 3 bases from J, with 17 bases between. The CDR3 length is 15 residues. V gene TRBV5-5 combines with J gene TRBJ2-7; a weak D match, TRBD1 (5 bases). The origin of this receptor is a human donor with glioblastoma. The material was blood, obtained before dendritic cell vaccination. The DNA for the CDR3 is TGTGCCAGCAGCCAAGTAAGCACAGGCAACTACGAGCAGTACTTC. Translated, it gives CASSQVSTGNYEQYF.